These 3 T cell receptor beta chains were all obtained from the same sample, sequenced in a study of blood T cell repertoires in COVID-19. Using immunoSEQ multiplex PCR, the repertoire was profiled, and TCRdb retains in-frame clones only, with some absent. The sample lists tens of thousands of clones; 82% were seen once. The specimen sequenced was peripheral blood. Receptor source: a human donor in a cohort sampled during active COVID-19.

The V gene is TRBV5-1, the J gene TRBJ2-3, with 12 bases identical to TRBD2. V was clipped by 4 bases and J by 5 bases; unmatched bases: 2. The CDR3 runs to 14 residues. The germline V gene encodes CDR1 SGHRS and CDR2 YFSETQ. CDR3 coding DNA: TGCGCCAGCAGCCCGACTAGCGGGGGAGATACGCAGTATTTT. It codes for CASSPTSGGDTQYF.

This CDR3 is CASSLQGSLSYNEQFF. The CDR3 region has the DNA TGCGCCAGCAGCTTGCAGGGTTCCCTCTCCTACAATGAGCAGTTCTTC. The chain couples TRBV5-1 to TRBJ2-1; tentatively, D is TRBD1 (5 bases). Germline-derived CDR1 and CDR2 are SGHRS and YFSETQ. The CDR3 runs to 16 residues. The V and J ends lost 1 base and 0 bases respectively, with 11 bases between them.

The rearrangement uses TRBV24-1 and TRBJ2-5; 7 positions agree with TRBD1. This CDR3 is built from 14 residues. Germline loops: CDR1 KGHDR, CDR2 SFDVKD. V was clipped by 5 bases and J by 3 bases; unmatched bases: 5. CDR3 nucleotides: TGTGCCACCAGTGGTCCCGGGACAGAAGAGACCCAGTACTTC. Encoded protein: CATSGPGTEETQYF.